This TCR beta chain is from a study of naive and memory T cell subsets. TCR cDNA received a 3' ligated oligonucleotide that carried a UMI. Whole-blood samples were over 2 ml of peripheral blood from healthy adult volunteers. The SP2 primer and nested alpha and beta constant region primers amplified ligated cDNA in four rounds. TCRdb reprocessed the 5' RACE reads via MiXCR and lists one record per CDR3 protein. The sample carries roughly 62,000 distinct CDR3 sequences, approximately 8% recorded once. Trimming pared 8 bases from V and 8 bases from J, leaving 21 bases between. The CDR3 covers 14 residues. Germline V CDR1 and CDR2: MDHEN, SYDVKM.

The gene calls are TRBV28 and TRBJ1-1; D gene ambiguous. This sequence was found in a female donor in good health. The CDR3 DNA is TGTGCCAGCGGGCTGGCCGGGGATAGGCAAGAAGCTTTCTTT. Encoded protein: CASGLAGDRQEAFF.